The text below deals with one TCR beta chain. The sample belongs to a study of T cells after yellow fever vaccination. Germline values: CDR1 SGHTA, CDR2 FQGNSA. CDR3 length: 15 amino acids. The trim removed 7 bases at V and 6 bases at J, leaving 10 bases unmatched. Researchers made TCR cDNA using 5'RACE template switching, and this step added a universal primer site and UMIs. TCRdb reanalysed the 5' RACE reads using MiXCR and keeps one entry per CDR3 protein. The repertoire holds approximately 300,000 distinct CDR3 sequences, about 10% seen once, with 3% to 3.5% in the top ten. The chain links TRBV7-2 to TRBJ2-3, with TRBD1 matching 10 bases. This clonotype was obtained from a man between 18 and 29 years old who received the YFV17D yellow fever vaccine. Sequenced here: CD4+ T cells sorted from PBMCs, sampled 45 days after the yellow fever booster vaccination. The CDR3 sequence is CASTGTGAAWDTQYF. In DNA, the CDR3 is TGTGCCAGCACCGGGACAGGGGCCGCGTGGGATACGCAGTATTTT.